This T cell receptor (beta chain) comes out of a study of human T cells and chemical hapten exposure. In its sample, this clonotype was seen many times. As yet, its antigen is unknown. General observations from the study: In comparison with controls, expanded TCRs gave rise to a significantly larger number of large CDR3 similarity clusters.

This CDR3 contains 13 residues. Looked up from germline, CDR1 is SEHNR and CDR2 is FQNEAQ (reference sequence). V lost 2 bases to trimming and J lost 10 bases, with 14 bases between them. The time point was: patch test 1, 2 weeks after DPC sensitization. Treatment reported: therapeutic diphenylcyclopropenone sensitization with weekly scalp DPC. TCRdb reanalysed the RACE reads using MiXCR and keeps one entry per CDR3 protein. The sample lists some 340,000 distinct CDR3 sequences; under 9% were seen once. This sequence originates from a woman under 30 with alopecia areata. Some clones in this sample may be carry-over from other donors' samples. The source material was whole blood, sampled in connection with sensitization to the hapten diphenylcyclopropenone (DPC). J is TRBJ1-2 and V is TRBV7-9; D is ambiguous. The CDR3, as DNA: TGTGCCAGCAGCTTATTTCCGACACCTTACTACACCTTC. Its protein is CASSLFPTPYYTF.